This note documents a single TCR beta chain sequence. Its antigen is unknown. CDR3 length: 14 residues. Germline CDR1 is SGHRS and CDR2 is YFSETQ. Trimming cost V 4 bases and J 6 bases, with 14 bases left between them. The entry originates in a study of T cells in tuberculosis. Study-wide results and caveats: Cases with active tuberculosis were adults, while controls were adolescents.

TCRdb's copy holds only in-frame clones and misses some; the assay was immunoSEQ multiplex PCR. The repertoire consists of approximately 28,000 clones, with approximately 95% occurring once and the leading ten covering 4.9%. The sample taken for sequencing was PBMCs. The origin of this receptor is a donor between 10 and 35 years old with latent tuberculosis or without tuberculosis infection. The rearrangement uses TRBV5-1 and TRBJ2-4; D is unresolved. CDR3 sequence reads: CASSGPGVANIQYF. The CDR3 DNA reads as TGCGCCAGCAGCGGCCCTGGAGTGGCAAACATTCAGTACTTC.